This entry features one T cell receptor (beta chain) sequence. Its specificity is unknown. Sequenced material consisted of expressed TCRB transcripts (all of the isolated RNA was reverse transcribed). Sequencing used immunoSEQ multiplex PCR; TCRdb keeps in-frame clones, though not all of them. The sample shows roughly 290,000 clones, about 15% of them seen only once. This entry is derived from a study of beta chain features in type 1 diabetes. Background on the study: Cell yields, gender and age were comparable in patients and healthy donors. All samples together contributed around 100,000,000 sorted cells for examination.

Germline V lookup: CDR1 DFQATT, CDR2 SNEGSKA (reference sequence). V lost 7 bases, J lost 5 bases, and 11 bases lay in between. This CDR3 is built from 11 residues. The study, taken as a whole, reports: Relative to healthy donors, patients appeared to have naive, central memory and Treg TCRB repertoires that were more similar. Type 1 diabetes patients had TCRB CDR3s that were shorter (moderately but significantly so) in all four CD4+ subsets. Reduced insertions and increased deletions marked VDJ junctions in type 1 diabetes patients.

This receptor was identified in a man aged 18 to 29 with type 1 diabetes. The rearrangement joins TRBV20-1 to TRBJ1-1; a possible D gene is TRBD1 (6 bases). The specimen was naive CD4+ T cells from blood. The CDR3 DNA reads TGCAGTGGGCGGGGGCTGACTGAAGCTTTCTTT. This translates into CSGRGLTEAFF.